This TCR beta chain appears in the sequencing data of a study of siplizumab effects on memory and regulatory T cells. This CDR3 has 16 amino acids. The germline CDR1 and CDR2 sequences are SGHAT and FQNNGV. The ends lost 1 base at V and 2 bases at J; junction bases unmatched: 5. General study findings and limits: Memory T cells appeared less diverse than naive cells, which seemed to contribute substantially to alloresponse.

Comment on this clone: Its matching antigen is unknown.

Method: immunoSEQ multiplex PCR; TCRdb's copy keeps in-frame clones and lacks some. The data contain about 63,000 clones, 70% to 90% of them singletons. The source is a human donor in good health. The sequenced sample consisted of memory CD4+ T cells sorted from blood. The chain recombines TRBV11-2 with TRBJ2-3, with 8 positions matching TRBD2. CDR3 region: CASSLAGGSNTDTQYF. The CDR3, as DNA: TGTGCCAGCAGCTTAGCGGGGGGGTCAAACACAGATACGCAGTATTTT.